A selection of T cell receptor beta chains follows, all from one sample in a study of T cell responses to AZD1222 COVID-19 vaccine. Produced via immunoSEQ multiplex PCR; TCRdb's table is partial and in-frame only. The data hold 150,000 to 200,000 clones, with roughly 93% observed a single time. Sequenced here: peripheral blood, sampled 28 days after the second dose of the MenACWY control vaccine. The receptor set was obtained from an adult who received the MenACWY meningococcal vaccine as a control. CDR3s include the opening cysteine and the closing phenylalanine or tryptophan. D genes are given only for firm matches. The listing skips clone size in some rows; elsewhere it reads once, few, many or a size class.

medium-sized TRBJ1-5 TRBV19 - TGTGCCAGTAGTATCGTGGGTGGGGGCAATCAGCCCCAGCATTTT CASSIVGGGNQPQHF
- TRBJ1-6 TRBV7-9 TRBD1 TGTGCCAGCAGCACACTACGGGACAGGGGTTCACCCCTCCACTTT CASSTLRDRGSPLHF
- TRBJ1-5 TRBV7-2 TRBD1 TGTGCCAGCAGCTTTGGAGGGGGCGAGCAGCCCCAGCATTTT CASSFGGGEQPQHF
- TRBJ2-3 TRBV12-5 TRBD2 TGTGCTAGTGGTTTGGGAAGACTAGCGGGGGGAAGAGATACGCAGTATTTT CASGLGRLAGGRDTQYF
- TRBJ2-7 TRBV11-2 - TGTGCCAGCAGCTTAGGGGAACGGGCCGAGCAGTACTTC CASSLGERAEQYF
- TRBJ1-5 TRBV19 - TGTGCCAGTAAGGTGGACGGGGGCGGGAATCAGCCCCAGCATTTT CASKVDGGGNQPQHF
- TRBJ1-2 TRBV28 - TGTGCCAGCAGTTTAAGAGGGGGAGGGTTTGGCTACACCTTC CASSLRGGGFGYTF
- TRBJ2-7 TRBV4-2 TRBD1 TGTGCCAGCAGCCAAGAGGGGACAGGGGGCGACCTTCCCTACGAGCAGTACTTC CASSQEGTGGDLPYEQYF
- TRBJ1-1 TRBV11-2 - TGTGCCAGCAGCTTAACAGGGTACACTGAAGCTTTCTTT CASSLTGYTEAFF
- TRBJ1-2 TRBV28 - TGTGCCAGCAACCTCATATCCGATAGCAACTATGGCTACACCTTC CASNLISDSNYGYTF
- TRBJ1-2 TRBV28 - TGTGCCAGCAGTGTCAACTATGGCTACACCTTC CASSVNYGYTF
- TRBJ1-2 TRBV5-5 - TGTGCCAGCAGCTTGAGTACGGGTGGCTACACCTTC CASSLSTGGYTF
- TRBJ1-2 TRBV15 TRBD1 TGTGCCACCAGCAGAGCCACAGGGGGCGATGGCTACACCTTC CATSRATGGDGYTF
- TRBJ2-7 TRBV7-2 TRBD1 TGTGCCAGCAGCTTCGGGACAGGACTCTACGAGCAGTACTTC CASSFGTGLYEQYF